These T cell receptor beta chains were read from a single sample in a study of cytomegalovirus exposure and HLA in healthy donors. TCRdb's table, derived via immunoSEQ multiplex PCR, lists solely in-frame clones and lacks some. The table includes around 200,000 clones, approximately 82% detected once. The specimen was PBMCs. These receptors were collected from a middle-aged woman in good health and CMV-seronegative. Each CDR3 is given with its conserved first and last residue. A D gene is named only where the DNA matches it firmly. Not every row has a clone size; where given, it reads once, few, many or a size class.

j_call: TRBJ2-7
d_call: TRBD2
v_call: TRBV9
clone_size: NA
cdr3_aa: CASSGPGGGREQYF
cdr3_nt: TGTGCCAGCAGCGGCCCCGGCGGGGGTAGGGAGCAGTACTTC

j_call: TRBJ1-4
d_call: NA
v_call: TRBV19
clone_size: few
cdr3_aa: CASSPDVREKLFF
cdr3_nt: TGTGCCAGTAGCCCCGATGTGCGCGAAAAACTGTTTTTT

j_call: TRBJ2-1
d_call: NA
v_call: TRBV20-1
clone_size: NA
cdr3_aa: CRVGGDQFF
cdr3_nt: TGCAGGGTTGGGGGCGACCAGTTCTTC

j_call: TRBJ2-1
d_call: NA
v_call: TRBV30
clone_size: NA
cdr3_aa: CAWRSGEDYTYNEQFF
cdr3_nt: TGTGCCTGGAGGTCGGGGGAGGACTATACATACAATGAGCAGTTCTTC

j_call: TRBJ1-1
d_call: NA
v_call: TRBV5-1
clone_size: NA
cdr3_aa: CASSFEGESGTEAFF
cdr3_nt: TGCGCCAGCAGCTTTGAGGGGGAGTCAGGGACTGAAGCTTTCTTT

j_call: TRBJ2-3
d_call: TRBD1
v_call: TRBV13
clone_size: NA
cdr3_aa: CASSSGQATDTQYF
cdr3_nt: TGTGCCAGCAGCTCGGGACAGGCCACAGATACGCAGTATTTT

j_call: TRBJ1-5
d_call: TRBD1
v_call: TRBV6-5
clone_size: NA
cdr3_aa: CASYNRGQPQHF
cdr3_nt: TGTGCCAGTTACAACAGGGGTCAGCCCCAGCATTTT

j_call: TRBJ2-7
d_call: TRBD1
v_call: TRBV11-3
clone_size: once
cdr3_aa: CATTTGGASYEQYF
cdr3_nt: TGTGCCACAACTACAGGGGGCGCGTCCTACGAGCAGTACTTC

j_call: TRBJ1-1
d_call: NA
v_call: TRBV30
clone_size: NA
cdr3_aa: CAWSKQLNTEAFF
cdr3_nt: TGTGCCTGGAGTAAACAGCTGAACACTGAAGCTTTCTTT

j_call: TRBJ1-2
d_call: NA
v_call: TRBV11-2
clone_size: NA
cdr3_aa: CASSLSGGGVSGYTF
cdr3_nt: TGTGCCAGCAGCCTATCCGGTGGGGGGGTTAGTGGCTACACCTTC

j_call: TRBJ1-5
d_call: TRBD1
v_call: TRBV18
clone_size: NA
cdr3_aa: CASSPSRQGAGQPQHF
cdr3_nt: TGTGCCAGCTCACCATCTAGACAGGGGGCAGGGCAGCCCCAGCATTTT

j_call: TRBJ2-7
d_call: NA
v_call: TRBV11-3
clone_size: NA
cdr3_aa: CASSLERGFNYEQYF
cdr3_nt: TGTGCCAGCAGCTTAGAAAGGGGTTTTAACTACGAGCAGTACTTC